The 27 T cell receptor beta chains reported below all come from one sample, sequenced in a study of cytomegalovirus exposure and HLA in healthy donors. Primers: 60 Vbeta forward and 13 Jbeta reverse. TCRdb keeps only in-frame clones here, not all; method: immunoSEQ multiplex PCR. The sample contains about 150,000 clones, roughly 62% of which appear only once. The specimen sequenced was PBMCs. These receptors all come from a male donor in good health and CMV-seronegative.

The CDR3 DNA follows: TGTGCCAGCAGACCAATATCTGGGAGTACTGGCTACGAGCAGTACTTC. This sequence encodes CASRPISGSTGYEQYF. The chain recombines TRBV7-9 with TRBJ2-7; maybe TRBD2 (5 bases). There are 16 residues in the CDR3. Germline CDR1 and CDR2: SEHNR and FQNEAQ (reference sequence). Trimming cost V 6 bases and J 3 bases, with 21 bases left between them.

Comments on this clone: This same CDR3 is encoded by further DNA sequences in the sample. V usage is TRBV11-2 and J usage is TRBJ1-4, with no clear D. The CDR3 contains 15 residues. V was cut by 5 bases and J by 0 bases, with 10 bases left in between. Germline values: CDR1 SGHAT, CDR2 FQNNGV. The chain's CDR3 is CASSPAGATNEKLFF. In DNA, the CDR3 is TGTGCCAGCAGCCCGGCCGGGGCAACTAATGAAAAACTGTTTTTT.

J is TRBJ2-7 and V is TRBV29-1; D is perhaps TRBD2 (6 bases). Trimming left V 3 bases short and J 6 bases short, with 12 bases between. Germline V CDR1 and CDR2: SQVTM, ANQGSEA. This CDR3 has 12 residues. The CDR3 here is CSVEQGGIEQYF. In nucleotides, the CDR3 is TGCAGCGTTGAGCAGGGCGGGATCGAGCAGTACTTC.

The chain couples TRBV6-5 to TRBJ2-7, with D maybe TRBD1 (6 bases). Germline loops: CDR1 MNHEY, CDR2 SVGAGI. The V and J ends lost 2 bases and 5 bases respectively, with 16 bases between them. This CDR3 region has 15 residues. The CDR3 region is CASSYVQGKLDEQYF. Written as DNA, the CDR3 is TGTGCCAGCAGTTACGTCCAGGGGAAGCTGGACGAGCAGTACTTC.

V usage is TRBV19 and J usage is TRBJ2-1, with D maybe TRBD2 (6 bases). Germline V gives CDR1 LNHDA, CDR2 SQIVND (reference sequence). This CDR3 has 14 amino acids. The germline V and J ends were trimmed by 7 bases and 0 bases, with 10 bases remaining between them. The CDR3 sequence is CASIGGSSYNEQFF. DNA for the CDR3: TGTGCCAGTATAGGAGGGAGCTCCTACAATGAGCAGTTCTTC.

The V call is TRBV19, the J call TRBJ2-5, with 12 nucleotides matching TRBD2. The length of the CDR3 is 20 residues. Germline CDR1 is LNHDA and CDR2 is SQIVND (reference sequence). V dropped 5 bases and J dropped 0; count of bases not matched to a gene: 16. The CDR3 here is CASSPAPATSGGTYQETQYF. The CDR3 bases are TGTGCCAGTAGTCCGGCCCCCGCGACTAGCGGGGGTACCTACCAAGAGACCCAGTACTTC.

J is TRBJ1-1 and V is TRBV28; no reliable D call. V lost 3 bases and J 7 bases, leaving 9 bases between the germline ends. CDR3 length: 12 amino acids. Germline V lookup: CDR1 MDHEN, CDR2 SYDVKM. The CDR3 nucleotides read TGTGCCAGCAGTTTGTCGTCGGGTGAAGCTTTCTTT. Amino acid sequence: CASSLSSGEAFF.

This chain connects TRBV6-5 to TRBJ1-4; D is undetermined. CDR3 size: 16 residues. Germline V CDR1 and CDR2: MNHEY, SVGAGI. Trimming left V 0 bases short and J 7 bases short, with 15 bases between. CDR3 loop: CASSYSNEGGGEKLFF. The CDR3 DNA follows: TGTGCCAGCAGTTACTCGAATGAGGGAGGTGGTGAAAAACTGTTTTTT.

The chain uses TRBV30 and TRBJ1-6, with D unresolved. CDR1 and CDR2 from the germline V gene are GTSNPN and SVGIG (reference sequence). The length of the CDR3 is 13 residues. Between the trimmed V and J ends, which lost 3 bases and 7 bases, there was a span of 10 bases. The CDR3 reads CAWSQRRNSPLHF. DNA for the CDR3: TGTGCCTGGAGCCAGCGAAGGAATTCACCCCTCCACTTT. Full variable domain (rest looked up from reference TRBV30 and TRBJ1-6): SQTIHQWPATLVQPVGSPLSLECTVEGTSNPNLYWYRQAAGRGLQLLFYSVGIGQISSEVPQNLSASRPQDRQFILSSKKLLLSDSGFYLCAWSQRRNSPLHFGNGTRLTVT.

Worth noting for this clone: Germline and junction disagree at one end, which may indicate a read error. This CDR3 reads CASSLSAGDTVSEPKF. CDR3 DNA sequence: TGTGCCAGCAGTTTATCGGCAGGGGACACTGTGAGTGAACCGAAATTT. The V gene is TRBV27, the J gene TRBJ1-1; perhaps TRBD1 as D (6 bases). From germline, CDR1 is MNHEY and CDR2 SMNVEV (reference sequence). The CDR3 has 16 amino acids.

The chain employs TRBV14 and TRBJ1-1; the D gene is possibly TRBD1 (6 bases). Trimming shortened V by 2 bases and J by 2 bases, and 9 bases separated the two germline ends. CDR1 and CDR2 (germline): SGHDN, FVKESK. The CDR3 extends over 14 amino acids. CDR3 nucleotides: TGTGCCAGCAGCCAACAGGGGAGCAACACTGAAGCTTTCTTT. It specifies CASSQQGSNTEAFF.

CDR3 amino acids: CASSSSLDRPTKQFF. As DNA, the CDR3 is TGTGCCAGCAGCTCGTCACTCGACAGGCCGACGAAGCAGTTCTTC. The chain joins TRBV11-2 to TRBJ2-1, with D perhaps TRBD1 (6 bases). The V end lost 4 bases, the J end lost 11 bases, and 21 bases lay between the germline ends. CDR1 and CDR2 (germline): SGHAT, FQNNGV. The CDR3 contains 15 residues.

V gene TRBV5-4 combines with J gene TRBJ1-5; TRBD1 is a possible D gene (5 bases). Trimming shortened V by 3 bases and J by 9 bases, and 13 bases separated the two germline ends. Germline CDR1 reads SGHNT; CDR2 reads YYREEE (reference sequence). This CDR3 is built from 13 residues. CDR3 bases: TGTGCCAGCAGCTCGGGGGGTGAATCGCCCCAGCATTTT. It encodes CASSSGGESPQHF.

The V call is TRBV9, the J call TRBJ2-5, with 7 bases lining up with TRBD1. The DNA end is more similar to TRBJ2-7, so the J call may be wrong. CDR1 and CDR2 (germline): SGDLS, YYNGEE. There are 15 residues in the CDR3. The CDR3 loop is CASSVYRDSYYEQYF. The DNA for the CDR3 is TGTGCCAGCAGCGTATACCGGGACAGCTACTACGAGCAGTACTTC.

This clone was detected a few times. This chain joins TRBV2 and TRBJ2-7; TRBD2 is a possible D gene (5 bases). CDR3 size: 14 residues. Germline-derived CDR1 and CDR2 are SNHLY and FYNNEI. V dropped 1 base and J dropped 5 bases, with 12 bases sitting between them. In DNA, the CDR3 is TGTGCCAGCAGTGAAGGGACTGTGATCGACGAGCAGTACTTC. Translation gives CASSEGTVIDEQYF.

The V and J genes are TRBV7-2 and TRBJ2-7, with TRBD2 matching over 8 bases. The CDR3 totals 15 residues. Looked up from germline, CDR1 is SGHTA and CDR2 is FQGNSA. After removal of 5 bases from V and 2 bases from J, the junction contained 8 bases not matched to a gene. CDR3 in DNA: TGTGCCAGCAGCAGAGGACTAGCTGTTACCTACGAGCAGTACTTC. This gives the protein CASSRGLAVTYEQYF.

The chain recombines TRBV5-6 with TRBJ2-1; D remains ambiguous. The germline CDR1 and CDR2 sequences are SGHDT and YYEEEE. The CDR3 loop spans 12 amino acids. V shed 5 bases and J shed 7 bases, with 10 bases lying between them. Written as DNA, the CDR3 is TGTGCCAGCAGTCGAGGCCGAAATGAGCAGTTCTTC. This gives the protein CASSRGRNEQFF.

The genes are TRBV30 and TRBJ2-1; 10 bases fit TRBD2. The CDR3 sequence is 17 residues long. The germline V gene encodes CDR1 GTSNPN and CDR2 SVGIG (reference sequence). Losses at the gene ends were 3 bases for V and 4 bases for J; bases not matched to a gene: 12. In nucleotides, the CDR3 is TGTGCCTGGAGCACCCCCCCACTAGCGGGGATTTACAATGAGCAGTTCTTC. This gives the protein CAWSTPPLAGIYNEQFF.

The rearrangement joins TRBV9 to TRBJ2-7; 8 positions agree with TRBD1. The CDR3 is 14 residues long. V was clipped by 4 bases and J by 4 bases; unmatched bases: 7. Looked up from germline, CDR1 is SGDLS and CDR2 is YYNGEE. CDR3 coding DNA: TGTGCCAGCAGCCCTAGGACAGGGATTTACGAGCAGTACTTC. Encoded protein: CASSPRTGIYEQYF.

The chain carries TRBV6-6 and TRBJ1-6; a possible D gene is TRBD1 (6 bases). This CDR3 spans 15 amino acids. Germline values: CDR1 MNHNY, CDR2 SVGAGI (reference sequence). Trimming pared 5 bases from V and 5 bases from J, leaving 13 bases between. CDR3 sequence reads: CASSKGHRNNSPLHF. The CDR3 region has the DNA TGTGCCAGCAGTAAGGGACACAGAAATAATTCACCCCTCCACTTT.

The rearrangement joins TRBV7-9 to TRBJ1-6, with TRBD1 matching over 7 bases. The CDR3 is 14 residues long. Germline V lookup: CDR1 SEHNR, CDR2 FQNEAQ (reference sequence). Trimming removed 8 bases from V and 5 bases from J; junction bases left unmatched: 6. CDR3 nucleotide sequence: TGTGCCAGCGTAATGGGACAGAATAATTCACCCCTCCACTTT. This encodes CASVMGQNNSPLHF.

The V gene is TRBV4-2, the J gene TRBJ2-3; 14 bases line up with TRBD2. The CDR3 extends over 20 amino acids. The V gene's germline CDR1 is LGHNA and CDR2 YNFKEQ. Trimming cost V 1 base and J 1 base; bases outside gene matches: 10. CDR3 nucleotide sequence: TGTGCCAGCAGCCAAGGACATGGGACTAGCGGGGGCCGACGCACAGATACGCAGTATTTT. Its protein product is CASSQGHGTSGGRRTDTQYF.

The chain joins TRBV7-8 to TRBJ2-3; TRBD2 aligns across 12 bases. Germline lookup yields CDR1 SGHVS and CDR2 FQNEAQ. This CDR3 is built from 16 residues. J lost 2 bases, V lost 5 bases, and 5 bases had no gene match. The CDR3 protein is CASSQRTSGNTDTQYF. In DNA, the CDR3 is TGTGCCAGCAGCCAAAGGACTAGCGGGAACACAGATACGCAGTATTTT.

Of note for this clone: Relative to the germline gene, one junction end is altered; a read error may explain this. The V gene is TRBV7-3, the J gene TRBJ2-2; D is uncertain. The CDR3 spans 12 residues. The germline gives CDR1 SGHTA, CDR2 FQGTGA. This CDR3 reads CASGFSTGELFF. CDR3 bases: TGTGCCAGCGGCTTTAGTACCGGGGAGCTGTTTTTT.

The J gene is TRBJ1-2, the V gene TRBV30, with 11 bases lining up with TRBD1. From germline, CDR1 is GTSNPN and CDR2 SVGIG (reference sequence). The CDR3 contains 15 residues. The J segment lost 0 bases and the V segment lost 5 bases, leaving 5 bases of the junction unmatched. In nucleotides, the CDR3 is TGTGCCTGGGAGGGGACAGGGGGTTCTAACTATGGCTACACCTTC. This gives the protein CAWEGTGGSNYGYTF.

The chain links TRBV9 to TRBJ2-2, with a tentative D call TRBD1 (5 bases). The CDR3 is 14 residues long. Trimming took off 8 bases at V and 3 bases at J, with 14 bases between the two ends. Germline CDR1 SGDLS, CDR2 YYNGEE. The CDR3 DNA is TGTGCCAGTGGCCATGACAGATACACCGGGGAGCTGTTTTTT. This encodes CASGHDRYTGELFF.

This chain joins TRBV25-1 and TRBJ1-5; unclear D gene. The CDR3 has 13 residues. The V gene lost 1 base and the J gene lost 4 bases, with 5 bases spanning the gap. CDR1 and CDR2 from the germline V gene are MGHDK and SYGVNS. The CDR3 nucleotides read TGTGCCAGCAGTGAATCTCTTAATCAGCCCCAGCATTTT. Translating it yields CASSESLNQPQHF.